These T cell receptor beta chains were read from a single sample in a study of blood T cells in healthy people across ages. TCRdb redid the calling of the 5' RACE reads with MiXCR, one entry per CDR3 protein. The sample records about 1,500,000 distinct CDR3 sequences, roughly 27% being singletons. The sample consisted of blood. The source of these receptors is a woman aged 30 to 39 in good health. Each CDR3 is given with its conserved first and last residue. Each record gives: clone size, D gene, J gene, V gene, CDR3 protein, CDR3 DNA. The D gene is left open where the match is weak. Only some rows state a clone size, as once, few, many or a class for expanded clones.

once	-	TRBJ1-4	TRBV4-3	CASSQVKGATNEKLFF	TGCGCCAGCAGCCAAGTTAAGGGAGCAACTAATGAAAAACTGTTTTTT
many	TRBD2	TRBJ2-1	TRBV29-1	CSVPGTSLGNEQFF	TGCAGCGTCCCCGGGACTAGCCTAGGTAATGAGCAGTTCTTC
few	-	TRBJ2-5	TRBV11-2	CASSFSDRGETQYF	TGTGCCAGCAGCTTTTCGGATAGGGGGGAGACCCAGTACTTC
-	-	TRBJ2-1	TRBV6-6	CASSSRLESLNEQFF	TGTGCCAGCAGCTCTCGACTAGAAAGCCTCAATGAGCAGTTCTTC
-	-	TRBJ1-1	TRBV7-9	CASSTGGGTAFF	TGTGCCAGCTCCACCGGGGGGGGGACAGCTTTCTTT
-	-	TRBJ2-5	TRBV5-1	CASSHYRGQQETQYF	TGCGCCAGCAGCCACTACCGAGGACAGCAAGAGACCCAGTACTTC
-	TRBD1	TRBJ1-4	TRBV28	CASSSGTGGWGEKLFF	TGTGCCAGCAGCTCAGGCACAGGGGGCTGGGGAGAAAAACTGTTTTTT
-	-	TRBJ2-1	TRBV12-3/TRBV12-4	CASARGRGALYNEQFF	TGTGCCAGCGCCCGGGGGAGAGGAGCCCTCTACAATGAGCAGTTCTTC
-	TRBD2	TRBJ2-1	TRBV20-1	CSATTGLAGAGEQFF	TGCAGTGCTACTACCGGACTAGCGGGAGCGGGTGAGCAGTTCTTC
-	-	TRBJ2-3	TRBV20-1	CSARDSMVPDTQYF	TGCAGTGCTAGAGATTCTATGGTCCCAGATACGCAGTATTTT
many	-	TRBJ2-7	TRBV28	CASSPRDRGFGVYEQYF	TGTGCCAGCAGTCCCCGCGATCGCGGATTTGGTGTCTACGAGCAGTACTTC
-	-	TRBJ2-3	TRBV24-1	CASSLEATFTDTQYF	TGTGCCAGCAGCTTGGAAGCGACGTTTACAGATACGCAGTATTTT
few	-	TRBJ1-1	TRBV27	CASSPLPAGVGAFF	TGTGCCAGCAGTCCTTTACCCGCAGGGGTTGGAGCTTTCTTT
-	TRBD1	TRBJ2-7	TRBV14	CASSQGTGKSYEQYF	TGTGCCAGCAGCCAGGGGACAGGGAAGTCCTACGAGCAGTACTTC
many	-	TRBJ2-3	TRBV7-2	CASSLVSGTDTQYF	TGTGCCAGCAGCTTAGTTTCAGGCACAGATACGCAGTATTTT
-	-	TRBJ2-7	TRBV7-9	CASSGPRTNYEQYF	TGTGCCAGCAGCGGACCCAGGACTAACTACGAGCAGTACTTC
-	TRBD1	TRBJ1-1	TRBV20-1	CSAQKPRTGNTEAFF	TGCAGTGCCCAGAAACCCCGGACAGGGAACACTGAAGCTTTCTTT
-	-	TRBJ1-2	TRBV20-1	CSVPGLYGYTF	TGCAGTGTTCCGGGGCTCTATGGCTACACCTTC
-	TRBD1	TRBJ1-5	TRBV12-3/TRBV12-4	CASSLGFGTGGVQPQHF	TGTGCCAGCAGTTTAGGGTTCGGGACAGGGGGCGTTCAGCCCCAGCATTTT
-	TRBD1	TRBJ1-5	TRBV29-1	CSAKLTGGQPQHF	TGCAGCGCCAAACTCACAGGGGGTCAGCCCCAGCATTTT
many	-	TRBJ2-7	TRBV29-1	CSVQGLGEQYF	TGCAGCGTTCAGGGCTTGGGGGAGCAGTACTTC
many	TRBD2	TRBJ2-1	TRBV29-1	CSVDVFGSGRPPRSDEQFF	TGCAGCGTTGATGTGTTCGGTAGCGGGAGGCCCCCCCGTAGCGATGAGCAGTTCTTC
few	TRBD2	TRBJ2-1	TRBV2	CASSERLAGGVEQFF	TGTGCCAGCAGTGAAAGACTAGCGGGAGGAGTTGAGCAGTTCTTC